The T cell receptor beta chain under discussion was sequenced for a study of fetal regulatory T cell absence and autoimmunity. Method: immunoSEQ multiplex PCR; TCRdb's copy keeps in-frame clones and lacks some. The table has more than 90,000 clones, approximately 79% seen once; the top ten hold roughly 2%. V trimming: 6 bases; J trimming: 6 bases; junction bases outside the gene matches: 4. This CDR3 comprises 14 residues. CDR1 MNHEY and CDR2 SVGAGI come from the germline V gene. This clone showed up just once. This receptor was taken from a male donor with IPEX syndrome. The sequenced material came from pancreas tissue. The rearrangement uses TRBV6-5 and TRBJ1-6; 8 bases match TRBD1. The CDR3 loop is CASSWDRLNSPLHF. The CDR3 DNA reads TGTGCCAGCAGCTGGGACAGGCTTAATTCACCCCTCCACTTT.